This TCR beta chain appears in the sequencing data of a study of blood T cell repertoires in COVID-19. As for the study in general: Specimens from acute and convalescent COVID-19 originated in the United States, Italy and Spain. Sample material is recorded as cDNA or gDNA derived from T cells, B-cell-depleted T cells, or PBMCs.

Original analysis: Quantification of nucleated cells was approximated via reference gene primer amplification. Clones were read by immunoSEQ multiplex PCR, and TCRdb kept only the in-frame ones, dropping some. Clone size and V and J calls were adopted from that table, with D and trimming inferred from the DNA. The table shows approximately 85,000 clones, with roughly 92% occurring only once. This receptor was identified in a woman aged 60-75 years with active COVID-19. Sequencing used peripheral blood.

The CDR3 DNA reads as TGTGCCAGCAGCTCTCAGGGCAGGGACTATGGCTACACCTTC. Translated, it gives CASSSQGRDYGYTF. The chain joins TRBV9 to TRBJ1-2; possibly TRBD1 for D (5 bases). V shed 4 bases and J shed 3 bases, with 13 bases lying between them. CDR3 length: 14 amino acids. The V gene's germline CDR1 is SGDLS and CDR2 YYNGEE.